These 29 T cell receptor beta chains share one sample of origin, sequenced in a study of OX40 agonist ivuxolimab in advanced cancers. Sequencing used immunoSEQ multiplex PCR; TCRdb keeps in-frame clones, though not all of them. The sample lists 73,000 or so clones; 65% to 90% were seen once. The sequencing used CD4+ or CD8+ T cells sorted from blood, collected in a trial of the OX40 agonist ivuxolimab. These receptors came from an adult with an advanced solid tumor such as melanoma, head and neck, liver or kidney cancer.

The count of this clone is one. In the same sample, other DNA sequences code for this CDR3. The genes are TRBV9 and TRBJ1-2, with D possibly matching TRBD1 (5 bases). The germline V gene encodes CDR1 SGDLS and CDR2 YYNGEE. The CDR3 length is 13 residues. V was clipped by 4 bases and J by 5 bases, with 12 bases between them. CDR3 sequence reads: CASSPGRGYGYTF. For the CDR3, the DNA is TGTGCCAGCAGCCCCGGACGGGGGTATGGCTACACCTTC.

The chain has TRBV5-1 and TRBJ1-4; D is unresolved. Germline lookup yields CDR1 SGHRS and CDR2 YFSETQ. The CDR3 spans 14 residues. V lost 0 bases and J lost 8, with 11 bases in between. The CDR3 DNA sequence: TGCGCCAGCAGCTTGGATAATGGTGGCGAAAAACTGTTTTTT. This codes for CASSLDNGGEKLFF.

The chain has TRBV7-2 and TRBJ1-5; weak D call: TRBD1 (5 bases). Trimming pared 7 bases from V and 1 base from J, leaving 14 bases between. Looked up from germline, CDR1 is SGHTA and CDR2 is FQGNSA. CDR3 length: 15 residues. CDR3 protein: CASTSRDGSNQPQHF. The CDR3 region has the DNA TGTGCCAGCACCTCCCGGGACGGAAGCAATCAGCCCCAGCATTTT.

The genes are TRBV5-3 and TRBJ2-7; 8 bases are a match to TRBD1. TRBV5-3 is assigned to the ORF class and has an uncertain function. The CDR3 has 21 residues. Trimming removed 4 bases from V and 0 bases from J; junction bases left unmatched: 24. Here the CDR3 reads CARSADRGRASSRTYSYEQYF. The CDR3 DNA sequence: TGTGCCAGAAGCGCCGACAGGGGCAGAGCCTCATCAAGGACCTACTCCTACGAGCAGTACTTC.

The gene calls are TRBV7-2 and TRBJ1-5, with no clear D. This CDR3 is 14 amino acids long. Germline V lookup: CDR1 SGHTA, CDR2 FQGNSA. Trimming removed 5 bases at V and 3 bases at J, with 11 bases between. The CDR3 region is CASSVTEFNQPQHF. The CDR3 nucleotides are TGTGCCAGCAGCGTTACAGAATTCAATCAGCCCCAGCATTTT.

The chain uses TRBV30 and TRBJ1-3; D is ambiguous. The V end lost 4 bases, the J end lost 0 bases, and 10 bases lay between the germline ends. The CDR3 runs 14 residues. Germline CDR1 reads GTSNPN; CDR2 reads SVGIG (reference sequence). This CDR3 reads CAWIGRASGNTIYF. The DNA of the CDR3 is TGTGCCTGGATAGGGAGAGCCTCTGGAAACACCATATATTTT.

This clone occurred once. The DNA for the CDR3 is TGTGCCTGCAGACAGGGGGCCAATCAGCCCCAGCATTTT. Its protein is CACRQGANQPQHF. This chain uses TRBV30 with TRBJ1-5, with TRBD1 identical over 10 bases. V lost 6 bases and J lost 3; bases outside the gene matches: 2. Germline assignment: CDR1 GTSNPN and CDR2 SVGIG (reference sequence). There are 13 residues in the CDR3. Together with reference TRBV30 and TRBJ1-5, the CDR3 gives the full variable domain: SQTIHQWPATLVQPVGSPLSLECTVEGTSNPNLYWYRQAAGRGLQLLFYSVGIGQISSEVPQNLSASRPQDRQFILSSKKLLLSDSGFYLCACRQGANQPQHFGDGTRLSIL.

The chain uses TRBV4-3 and TRBJ2-1; 15 nucleotides agree with TRBD2. The CDR3 extends over 15 amino acids. Germline loops: CDR1 LGHNA, CDR2 YSLEER. J gave up 10 bases and V 4 bases, and 5 bases lay outside the gene matches. The CDR3 here is CASSPGLAGGAEQFF. The CDR3 nucleotides read TGCGCCAGCAGCCCGGGACTAGCGGGGGGTGCCGAGCAGTTCTTC.

This clone appeared once. This chain uses TRBV27 with TRBJ1-2; no clear D gene. V was cut by 2 bases and J by 2 bases, with 6 bases left in between. The CDR3 spans 13 residues. Germline V lookup: CDR1 MNHEY, CDR2 SMNVEV (reference sequence). The chain's CDR3 is CASSLRRNYGYTF. DNA of the CDR3: TGTGCCAGCAGTTTACGGAGGAACTATGGCTACACCTTC.

Note on this clone: The junction and the germline gene differ at one end; a read error may be behind it. The rearrangement links TRBV7-2 to TRBJ2-3, with 9 bases matching TRBD2. Germline-derived CDR1 and CDR2 are SGHTA and FQGNSA. The CDR3 is 15 residues long. The CDR3 reads CASSLAGLALDTQYF. CDR3 coding DNA: TGTGCCAGCAGCCTAGCGGGACTCGCTTTGGATACGCAGTATTTT.

The chain uses TRBV5-8 and TRBJ1-2; D uncertain. Trimming left V 5 bases short and J 7 bases short, with 15 bases between. The germline V gene has CDR1 SGHTS and CDR2 YDEGEE. This CDR3 is 13 amino acids long. CDR3 coding DNA: TGTGCCAGCAGTGACGGCTGGGCGGGTGGCTACACCTTC. Translating gives CASSDGWAGGYTF.

The chain is built from TRBV18 and TRBJ2-7; D ambiguous. The CDR3 totals 13 residues. The V gene's germline CDR1 is KGHSH and CDR2 LQKENI. Trimming removed 2 bases at V and 2 bases at J, with 7 bases between. Here the CDR3 reads CASSPGATYEQYF. The CDR3 DNA reads TGTGCCAGCTCACCAGGAGCAACCTACGAGCAGTACTTC.

V gene TRBV7-9 combines with J gene TRBJ2-5; 14 nucleotides align to TRBD2. V trimming: 5 bases; J trimming: 4 bases; junction bases outside the gene matches: 6. The CDR3 has 16 amino acids. Germline loops: CDR1 SEHNR, CDR2 FQNEAQ (reference sequence). CDR3 coding DNA: TGTGCCAGCAGCGCCAGGACTAGCGGGGGGATAGAGACCCAGTACTTC. It encodes CASSARTSGGIETQYF.

CDR3 DNA sequence: TGTGCCAGCAGTTACTCTGACAGGTTTCAGTCACCCCTCCACTTT. Its translation is CASSYSDRFQSPLHF. The chain recombines TRBV6-5 with TRBJ1-6; D is perhaps TRBD1 (6 bases). V gave up 0 bases and J gave up 10 bases, with 13 bases separating them. The CDR3 sequence is 15 residues long. Germline loops: CDR1 MNHEY, CDR2 SVGAGI.

This sequence joins TRBV23-1 and TRBJ2-7; D not resolved. TRBV23-1 is an open reading frame whose function is uncertain. Trimming removed 3 bases at V and 6 bases at J, with 15 bases between. The CDR3 extends over 14 amino acids. The CDR3 here is CASSHPPVRREQYF. The CDR3 DNA follows: TGCGCCAGCAGTCACCCCCCGGTAAGGCGCGAGCAGTACTTC.

CDR3 protein: CASSWTGRGKLFF. The CDR3 DNA sequence: TGTGCCAGCAGCTGGACAGGTCGGGGGAAGCTGTTTTTT. This chain joins TRBV13 and TRBJ1-4; 7 bases agree with TRBD1. Unmatched junction bases numbered 10, after V lost 4 bases and J lost 14 bases. CDR1 and CDR2 (germline): PRHDT, FYEKMQ (reference sequence). The length of the CDR3 is 13 residues. The whole variable domain, filled in from reference TRBV13 and TRBJ1-4, reads AAGVIQSPRHLIKEKRETATLKCYPIPRHDTVYWYQQGPGQDPQFLISFYEKMQSDKGSIPDRFSAQQFSDYHSELNMSSLELGDSALYFCASSWTGRGKLFFGSGTQLSVL.

The rearrangement links TRBV5-4 to TRBJ1-1, with D unclear. Trimming took off 4 bases at V and 4 bases at J, with 11 bases between the two ends. CDR3 length: 13 residues. CDR1 and CDR2 from the germline V gene are SGHNT and YYREEE (reference sequence). CDR3 sequence (DNA): TGTGCCAGCAGCCCCTCCTTGGGCACTGAAGCTTTCTTT. As protein: CASSPSLGTEAFF.

This chain uses TRBV29-1 with TRBJ2-1; D gene unclear. The germline CDR1 and CDR2 sequences are SQVTM and ANQGSEA. The CDR3 is 13 residues long. V was clipped by 4 bases and J by 0 bases, with 7 bases between them. The chain's CDR3 is CSVVPGSYNEQFF. In nucleotides, the CDR3 is TGCAGCGTTGTTCCTGGCTCCTACAATGAGCAGTTCTTC.

This rearrangement joins TRBV9 to TRBJ1-4, with TRBD1 identical over 8 bases. CDR3 length: 15 amino acids. Germline CDR1 SGDLS, CDR2 YYNGEE. The V segment lost 2 bases and the J segment 8 bases; nucleotides outside the gene matches: 8. For the CDR3, the DNA is TGTGCCAGCAGCGTGATGACAGGGGCCGGGGAAAAACTGTTTTTT. Amino acid sequence: CASSVMTGAGEKLFF.

The chain links TRBV5-8 to TRBJ2-7; the match to TRBD1 covers 7 bases. Unmatched junction bases numbered 7, after V lost 4 bases and J lost 0 bases. The CDR3 covers 15 residues. From germline, CDR1 is SGHTS and CDR2 YDEGEE. The CDR3 spells CASSPRTGSSYEQYF. The CDR3 DNA follows: TGTGCCAGCAGCCCCCGGACAGGTAGCTCCTACGAGCAGTACTTC.

This chain connects TRBV7-8 to TRBJ2-7, with D hard to call. V was cut by 5 bases and J by 2 bases, with 10 bases left in between. CDR1 SGHVS and CDR2 FQNEAQ come from the germline V gene. The length of the CDR3 is 13 residues. The CDR3 spells CASSRSRPYEQYF. For the CDR3, the DNA is TGTGCCAGCAGCCGCAGCCGGCCCTACGAGCAGTACTTC.

V is TRBV4-1 and J is TRBJ2-5, with a weak D call TRBD2 (5 bases). CDR1 is MGHRA and CDR2 is YSYEKL in the germline V gene. Deletions cut 2 bases from V and 2 bases from J, with 6 bases between. This CDR3 region has 13 residues. Here the CDR3 reads CASSQQRQETQYF. CDR3 sequence (DNA): TGCGCCAGCAGCCAACAGCGGCAAGAGACCCAGTACTTC.

The rearrangement links TRBV5-1 to TRBJ1-1; no clear D gene. Per germline, CDR1 SGHRS and CDR2 YFSETQ. Trimming cost V 1 base and J 4 bases, with 8 bases left between them. The CDR3 covers 13 residues. The CDR3 DNA sequence: TGCGCCAGCAGCTTGACATCTCCCACTGAAGCTTTCTTT. It specifies CASSLTSPTEAFF.

This chain joins TRBV28 and TRBJ2-5, with TRBD1 as a possible D gene (6 bases). V shed 2 bases and J shed 5 bases, with 12 bases lying between them. Germline values: CDR1 MDHEN, CDR2 SYDVKM. The CDR3 consists of 14 residues. CDR3 in DNA: TGTGCCAGCAGTTTACCACAGGGCGCGGAGACCCAGTACTTC. As protein: CASSLPQGAETQYF.

V and J are TRBV29-1 and TRBJ1-3; no definite D call. CDR3 size: 11 residues. Germline values: CDR1 SQVTM, CDR2 ANQGSEA. V lost 3 bases, J lost 4 bases, and 4 bases lay in between. The CDR3 DNA is TGCAGCGTTGAGAGGGGAAACACCATATATTTT. Its translation is CSVERGNTIYF.

The V gene is TRBV19, the J gene TRBJ2-1; TRBD1 is a possible D gene (5 bases). Germline CDR1 and CDR2: LNHDA and SQIVND (reference sequence). The CDR3 sequence is 16 residues long. V lost 1 base to trimming and J lost 4 bases, with 14 bases between them. The CDR3 here is CASSIGSLGAYNEQFF. DNA of the CDR3: TGTGCCAGTAGTATAGGGAGCCTAGGGGCTTACAATGAGCAGTTCTTC. The complete variable domain, with remaining parts taken from reference TRBV19 and TRBJ2-1, reads DGGITQSPKYLFRKEGQNVTLSCEQNLNHDAMYWYRQDPGQGLRLIYYSQIVNDFQKGDIAEGYSVSREKKESFPLTVTSAQKNPTAFYLCASSIGSLGAYNEQFFGPGTRLTVL.

The rearrangement uses TRBV2 and TRBJ1-1; D is possibly TRBD1 (5 bases). The V end lost 6 bases, the J end lost 4 bases, and 15 bases lay between the germline ends. The germline CDR1 and CDR2 sequences are SNHLY and FYNNEI. The CDR3 is made up of 14 amino acids. Here the CDR3 reads CASRSGPGGTEAFF. In DNA form, the CDR3 reads TGTGCCAGCAGGTCGGGACCCGGGGGCACTGAAGCTTTCTTT.

The rearrangement links TRBV28 to TRBJ2-6; D gene ambiguous. V lost 8 bases to trimming and J lost 2 bases, with 16 bases between them. The germline V gene encodes CDR1 MDHEN and CDR2 SYDVKM. CDR3 length: 16 amino acids. DNA of the CDR3: TGTGCCAGCGGTGGGTCCAGGCGAACTGGGGCCAACGTCCTGACTTTC. Protein product: CASGGSRRTGANVLTF.

The rearrangement links TRBV5-6 to TRBJ2-3; 9 nucleotides agree with TRBD1. J gave up 4 bases and V 3 bases, and 6 bases lay outside the gene matches. Germline lookup yields CDR1 SGHDT and CDR2 YYEEEE. This CDR3 has 15 amino acids. The CDR3 region has the DNA TGTGCCAGCAGCTCGGGACAGGGTTTCGCAGATACGCAGTATTTT. Protein sequence: CASSSGQGFADTQYF. Together with reference TRBV5-6 and TRBJ2-3, the CDR3 gives the full variable domain: DAGVTQSPTHLIKTRGQQVTLRCSPKSGHDTVSWYQQALGQGPQFIFQYYEEEERQRGNFPDRFSGHQFPNYSSELNVNALLLGDSALYLCASSSGQGFADTQYFGPGTRLTVL.